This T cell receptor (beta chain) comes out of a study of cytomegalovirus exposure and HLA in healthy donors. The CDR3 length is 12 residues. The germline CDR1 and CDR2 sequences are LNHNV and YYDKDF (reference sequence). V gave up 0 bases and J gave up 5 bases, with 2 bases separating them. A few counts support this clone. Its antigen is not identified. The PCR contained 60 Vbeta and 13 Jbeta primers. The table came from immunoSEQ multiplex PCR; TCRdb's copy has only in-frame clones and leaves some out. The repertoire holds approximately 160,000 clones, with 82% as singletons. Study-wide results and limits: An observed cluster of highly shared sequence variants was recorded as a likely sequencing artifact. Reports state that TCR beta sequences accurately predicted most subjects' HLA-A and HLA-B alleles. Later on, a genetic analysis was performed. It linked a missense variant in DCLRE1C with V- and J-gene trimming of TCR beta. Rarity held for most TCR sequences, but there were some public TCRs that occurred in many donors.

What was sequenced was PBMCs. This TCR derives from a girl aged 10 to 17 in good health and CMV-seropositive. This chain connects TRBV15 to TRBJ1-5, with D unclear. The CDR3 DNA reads TGTGCCACCAGCAGAGACGATCAGCCCCAGCATTTT. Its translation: CATSRDDQPQHF.